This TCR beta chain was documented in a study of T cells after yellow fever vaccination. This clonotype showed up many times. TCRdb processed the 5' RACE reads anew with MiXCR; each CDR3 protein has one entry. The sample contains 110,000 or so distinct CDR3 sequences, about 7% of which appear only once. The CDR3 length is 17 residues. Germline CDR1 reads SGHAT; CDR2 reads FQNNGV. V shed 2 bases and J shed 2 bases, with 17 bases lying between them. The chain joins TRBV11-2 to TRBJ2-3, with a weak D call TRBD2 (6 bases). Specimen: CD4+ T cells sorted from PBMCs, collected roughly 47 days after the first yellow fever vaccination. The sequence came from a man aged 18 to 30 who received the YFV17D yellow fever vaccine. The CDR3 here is CASSLRSGRGYTDTQYF. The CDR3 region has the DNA TGTGCCAGCAGCTTACGATCAGGACGGGGGTACACAGATACGCAGTATTTT.